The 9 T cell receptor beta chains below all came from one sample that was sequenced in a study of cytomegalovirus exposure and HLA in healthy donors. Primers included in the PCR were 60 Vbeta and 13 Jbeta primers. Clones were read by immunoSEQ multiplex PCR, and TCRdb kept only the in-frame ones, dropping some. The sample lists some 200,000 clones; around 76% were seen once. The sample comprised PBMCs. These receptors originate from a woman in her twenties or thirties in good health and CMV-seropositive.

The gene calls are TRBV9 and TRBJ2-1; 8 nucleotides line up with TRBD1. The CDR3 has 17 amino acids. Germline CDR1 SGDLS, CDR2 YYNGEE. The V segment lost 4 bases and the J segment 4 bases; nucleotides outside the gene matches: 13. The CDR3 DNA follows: TGTGCCAGCAGCCCTAGGATGGGACAGGCGATTTACAATGAGCAGTTCTTC. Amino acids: CASSPRMGQAIYNEQFF.

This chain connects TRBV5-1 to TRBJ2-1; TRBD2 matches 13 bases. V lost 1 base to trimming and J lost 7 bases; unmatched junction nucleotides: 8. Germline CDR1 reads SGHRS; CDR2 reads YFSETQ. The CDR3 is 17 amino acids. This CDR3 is CASSLRTSGRASNEQFF. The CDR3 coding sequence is TGCGCCAGCAGCTTGAGAACTAGCGGGAGGGCCTCGAATGAGCAGTTCTTC.

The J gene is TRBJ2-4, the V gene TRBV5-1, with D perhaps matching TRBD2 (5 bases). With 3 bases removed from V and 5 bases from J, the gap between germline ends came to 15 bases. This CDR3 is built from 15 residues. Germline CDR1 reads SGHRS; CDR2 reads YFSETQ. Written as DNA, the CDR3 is TGCGCCAGCAGCTCTATCCCGGGAAGGGAAAACATTCAGTACTTC. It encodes CASSSIPGRENIQYF.

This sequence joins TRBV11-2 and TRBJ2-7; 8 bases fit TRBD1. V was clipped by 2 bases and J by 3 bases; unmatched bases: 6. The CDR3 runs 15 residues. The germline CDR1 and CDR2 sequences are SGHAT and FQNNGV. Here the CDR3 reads CASSLSRGQNYEQYF. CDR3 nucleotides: TGTGCCAGCAGCTTATCCAGGGGGCAAAACTACGAGCAGTACTTC.

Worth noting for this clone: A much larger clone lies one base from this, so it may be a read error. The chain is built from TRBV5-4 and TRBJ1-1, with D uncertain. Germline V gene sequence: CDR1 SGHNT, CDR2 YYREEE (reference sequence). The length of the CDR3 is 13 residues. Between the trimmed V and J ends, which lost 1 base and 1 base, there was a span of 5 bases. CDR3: CASSLLQNTEAFF. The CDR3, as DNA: TGTGCCAGCAGCTTGTTACAGAACACTGAAGCTTTCTTT.

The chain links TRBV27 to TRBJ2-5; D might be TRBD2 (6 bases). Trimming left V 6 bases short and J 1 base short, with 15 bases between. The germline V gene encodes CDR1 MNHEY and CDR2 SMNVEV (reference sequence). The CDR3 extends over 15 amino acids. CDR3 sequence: CASSKYGTGQETQYF. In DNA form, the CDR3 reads TGTGCCAGCAGCAAATATGGGACTGGCCAAGAGACCCAGTACTTC.

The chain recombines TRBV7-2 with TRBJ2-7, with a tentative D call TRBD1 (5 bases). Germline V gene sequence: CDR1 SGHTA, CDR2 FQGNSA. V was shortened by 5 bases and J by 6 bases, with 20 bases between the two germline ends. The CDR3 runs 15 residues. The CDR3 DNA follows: TGTGCCAGCAGCCCCGACAGCCTACGACCTAGCGAGCAGTACTTC. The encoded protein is CASSPDSLRPSEQYF. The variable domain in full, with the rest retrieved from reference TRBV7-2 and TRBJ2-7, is GAGVSQSPSNKVTEKGKDVELRCDPISGHTALYWYRQSLGQGLEFLIYFQGNSAPDKSGLPSDRFSAERTGGSVSTLTIQRTQQEDSAVYLCASSPDSLRPSEQYFGPGTRLTVT.

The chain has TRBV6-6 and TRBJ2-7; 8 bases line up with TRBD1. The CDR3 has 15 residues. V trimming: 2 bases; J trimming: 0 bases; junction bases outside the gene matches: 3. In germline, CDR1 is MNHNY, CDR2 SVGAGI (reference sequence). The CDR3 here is CASSYGTGRSYEQYF. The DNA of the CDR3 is TGTGCCAGCAGTTACGGGACAGGCCGCTCCTACGAGCAGTACTTC.

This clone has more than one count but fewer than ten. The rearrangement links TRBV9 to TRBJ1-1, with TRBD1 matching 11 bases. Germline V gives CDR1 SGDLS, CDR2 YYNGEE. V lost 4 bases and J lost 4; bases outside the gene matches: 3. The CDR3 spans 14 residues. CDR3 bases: TGTGCCAGCAGCCAGGGACAGGGGGGCACTGAAGCTTTCTTT. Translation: CASSQGQGGTEAFF.